Reported below is one TCR beta chain. Its antigen is not identified. The CDR3 sequence is 14 residues long. Germline V gene sequence: CDR1 MNHEY, CDR2 SMNVEV (reference sequence). V dropped 3 bases and J dropped 2; count of bases not matched to a gene: 2. This sample was taken from a study of T cells in localized non-small cell lung cancer. Study-level results: Overall survival was longer when the density of T cells in the blood was higher. Among the tissues sampled, uninvolved adjacent lung had the highest T cell clonality, above tumor.

The repertoire was sequenced with immunoSEQ multiplex PCR; TCRdb's copy has only in-frame clones and lacks some. Here the sample spans around 28,000 clones, around 90% being singletons. This sequence was found in a woman between 18 and 55 years old with stage I lung adenocarcinoma. This sample comprised peripheral blood, obtained before any cancer treatment. V gene TRBV27 combines with J gene TRBJ2-3, with 7 bases identical to TRBD1. CDR3 DNA sequence: TGTGCCAGCAGTTTCGGACAGGCCACAGATACGCAGTATTTT. Protein: CASSFGQATDTQYF.